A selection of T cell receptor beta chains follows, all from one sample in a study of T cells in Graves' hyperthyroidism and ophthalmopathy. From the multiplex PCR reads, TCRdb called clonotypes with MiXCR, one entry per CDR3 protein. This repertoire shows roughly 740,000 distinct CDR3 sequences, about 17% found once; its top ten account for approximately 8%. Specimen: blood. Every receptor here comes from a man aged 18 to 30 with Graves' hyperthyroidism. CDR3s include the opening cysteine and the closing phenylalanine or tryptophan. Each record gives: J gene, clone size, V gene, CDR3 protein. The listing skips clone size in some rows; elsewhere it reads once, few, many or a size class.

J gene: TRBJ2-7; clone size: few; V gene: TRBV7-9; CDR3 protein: CASSGQILYEQYF
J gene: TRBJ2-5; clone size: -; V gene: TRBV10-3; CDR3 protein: CAINTGEEEAQYF
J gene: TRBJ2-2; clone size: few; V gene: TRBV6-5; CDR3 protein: CASSYPGQGGGELFF
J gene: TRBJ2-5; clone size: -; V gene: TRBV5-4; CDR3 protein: CASSLAGGRIKVGETQYF
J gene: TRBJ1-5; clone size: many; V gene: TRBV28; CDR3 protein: CASTSGGSNQPQHF
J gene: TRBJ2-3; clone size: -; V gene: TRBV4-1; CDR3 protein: CASSQDHRATDTQYF
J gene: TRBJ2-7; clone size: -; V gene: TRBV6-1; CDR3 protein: CASSEVSRVGEQYF
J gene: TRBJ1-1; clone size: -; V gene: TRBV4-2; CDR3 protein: CASSQRGLMNTEAFF
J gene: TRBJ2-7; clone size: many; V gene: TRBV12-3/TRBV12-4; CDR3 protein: CASSRPGTRDEQYF
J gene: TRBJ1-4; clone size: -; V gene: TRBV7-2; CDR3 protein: CASSPRGRNEKLFF
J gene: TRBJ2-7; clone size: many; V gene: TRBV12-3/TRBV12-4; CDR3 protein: CASRRQSYEQYF
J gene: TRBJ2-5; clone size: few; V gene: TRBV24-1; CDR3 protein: CATSDLVPGQGALETQYF
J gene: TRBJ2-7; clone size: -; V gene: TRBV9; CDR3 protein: CASSPGQESYEQYF
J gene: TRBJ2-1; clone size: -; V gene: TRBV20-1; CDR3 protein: CSASPSGRAAYNEQFF
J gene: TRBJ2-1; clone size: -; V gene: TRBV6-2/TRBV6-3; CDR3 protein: CASSYTGLAVGAEKVEQFF
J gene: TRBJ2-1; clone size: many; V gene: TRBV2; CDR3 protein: CASLPASGRANEQFF
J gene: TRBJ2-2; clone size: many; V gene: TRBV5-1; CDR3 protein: CASSGGLAGGSGELFF
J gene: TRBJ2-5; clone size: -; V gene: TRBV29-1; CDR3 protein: CSVLKGQQTQYF
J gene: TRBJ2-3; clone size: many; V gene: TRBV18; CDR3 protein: CASSPTRTGSTDTQYF
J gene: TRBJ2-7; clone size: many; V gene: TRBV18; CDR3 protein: CASSPRGTGSYEQYF
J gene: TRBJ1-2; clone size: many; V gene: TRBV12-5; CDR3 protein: CASGFVPGQAGYGYTF
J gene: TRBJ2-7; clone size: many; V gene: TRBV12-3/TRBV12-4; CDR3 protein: CASSFRRSGTGWYEQYF
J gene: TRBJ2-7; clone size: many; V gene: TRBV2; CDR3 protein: CASSEHISYEQYF
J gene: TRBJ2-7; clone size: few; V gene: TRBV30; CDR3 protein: CAWSVLEARGQEEQYF
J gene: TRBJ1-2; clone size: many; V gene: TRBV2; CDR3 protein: CASRETRTGIYGYTF
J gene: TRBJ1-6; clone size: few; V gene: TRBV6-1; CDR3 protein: CASTGRGQGFSPLHF
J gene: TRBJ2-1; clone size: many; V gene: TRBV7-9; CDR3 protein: CASSLGPGLAGEEGHNEQFF
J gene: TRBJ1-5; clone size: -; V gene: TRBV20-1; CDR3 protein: CSADPPPGLSNQPQHF
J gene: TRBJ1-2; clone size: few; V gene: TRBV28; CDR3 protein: CASSLPRSYGYTF
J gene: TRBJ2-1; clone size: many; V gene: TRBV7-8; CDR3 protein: CASTSLAGASNEQFF
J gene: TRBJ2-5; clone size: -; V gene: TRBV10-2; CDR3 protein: CASSKRTQETQYF
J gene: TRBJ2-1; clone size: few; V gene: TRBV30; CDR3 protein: CAWRLNRNEQFF
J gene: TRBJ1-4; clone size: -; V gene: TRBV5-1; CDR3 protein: CASSLDWTASNEKLFF
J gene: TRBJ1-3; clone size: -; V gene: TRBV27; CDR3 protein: CATTPRFPGNTIYF
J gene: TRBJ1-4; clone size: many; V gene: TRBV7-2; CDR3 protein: CASGLPQGEKLFF
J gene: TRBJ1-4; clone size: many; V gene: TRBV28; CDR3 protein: CASSSLLPGQGYEKLFF
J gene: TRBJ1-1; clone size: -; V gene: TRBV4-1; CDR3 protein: CASSQDAARRLNTEAFF
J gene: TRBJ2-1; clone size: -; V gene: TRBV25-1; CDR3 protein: CASSPWGQGRIDEQFF
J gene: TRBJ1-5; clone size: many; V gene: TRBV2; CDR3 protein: CASRRGVSNQPQHF
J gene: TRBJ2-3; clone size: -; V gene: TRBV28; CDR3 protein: CASRRQATDTQYF
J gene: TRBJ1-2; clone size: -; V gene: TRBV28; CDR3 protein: CASSLGRGQNGYTF
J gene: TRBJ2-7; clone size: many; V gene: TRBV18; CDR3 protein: CASSHPPTGVDEQYF
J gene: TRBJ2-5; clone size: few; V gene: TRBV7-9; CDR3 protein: CASRPPGGQGQETQYF
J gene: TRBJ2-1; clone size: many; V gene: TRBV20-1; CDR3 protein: CSARASGLYNEQFF
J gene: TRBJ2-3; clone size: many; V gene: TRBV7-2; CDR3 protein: CASSRMGVTDTQYF
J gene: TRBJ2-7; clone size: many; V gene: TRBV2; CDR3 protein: CASILQTSEQYF
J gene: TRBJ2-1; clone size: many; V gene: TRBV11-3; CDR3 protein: CASSPLGQGVNEQFF
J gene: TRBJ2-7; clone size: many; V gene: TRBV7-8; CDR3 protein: CASSFPTGTGFTYEQYF
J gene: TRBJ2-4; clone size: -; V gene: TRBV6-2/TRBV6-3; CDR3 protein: CASSSWTSGVENIQYF
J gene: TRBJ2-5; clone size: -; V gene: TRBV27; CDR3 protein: CASSPRQGWTQYF
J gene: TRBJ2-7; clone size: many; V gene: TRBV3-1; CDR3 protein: CASSHKRYEQYF
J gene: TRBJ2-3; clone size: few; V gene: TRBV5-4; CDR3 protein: CASSGSFGSRDTQYF
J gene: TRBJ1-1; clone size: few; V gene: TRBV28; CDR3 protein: CASAGQMNTEAFF
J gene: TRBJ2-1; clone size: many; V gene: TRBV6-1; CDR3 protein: CASSEGGSGNEQFF
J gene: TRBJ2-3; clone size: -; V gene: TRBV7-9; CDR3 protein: CACSLIDGFGDSNTDTQYF
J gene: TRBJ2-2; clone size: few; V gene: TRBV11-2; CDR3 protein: CASSPWTSGGELFF
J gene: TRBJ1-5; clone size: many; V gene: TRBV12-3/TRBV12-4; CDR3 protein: CASRTETSNQPQHF